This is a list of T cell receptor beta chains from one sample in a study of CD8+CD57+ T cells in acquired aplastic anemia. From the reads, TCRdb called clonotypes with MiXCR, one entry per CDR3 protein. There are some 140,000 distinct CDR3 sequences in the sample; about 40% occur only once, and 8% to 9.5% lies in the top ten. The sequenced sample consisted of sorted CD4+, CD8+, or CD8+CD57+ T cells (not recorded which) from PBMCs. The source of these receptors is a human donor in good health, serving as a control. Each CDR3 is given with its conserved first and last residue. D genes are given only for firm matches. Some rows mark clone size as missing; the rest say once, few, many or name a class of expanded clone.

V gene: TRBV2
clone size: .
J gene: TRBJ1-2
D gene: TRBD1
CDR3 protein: CASSERDRRGYGYTF
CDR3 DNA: TGTGCCAGCAGTGAACGGGACAGGAGAGGATATGGCTACACCTTC

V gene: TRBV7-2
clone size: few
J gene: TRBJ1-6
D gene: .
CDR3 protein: CASSQSPLHF
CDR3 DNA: TGTGCCAGCAGCCAATCACCCCTCCACTTT

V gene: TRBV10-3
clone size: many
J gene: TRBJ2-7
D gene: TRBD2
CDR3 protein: CASSESGTSPYEQYF
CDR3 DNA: TGTGCCAGCAGTGAGAGCGGGACTAGCCCCTACGAGCAGTACTTC

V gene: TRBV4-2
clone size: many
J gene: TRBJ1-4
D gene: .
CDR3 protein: CASSQGYRGNEKLFF
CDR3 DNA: TGTGCCAGCAGCCAAGGGTATAGGGGAAATGAAAAACTGTTTTTT

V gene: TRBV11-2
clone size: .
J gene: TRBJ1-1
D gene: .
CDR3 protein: CASSRNTRLEGPNTEAFF
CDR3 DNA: TGTGCCAGCAGCCGAAATACGAGGCTGGAAGGGCCGAACACTGAAGCTTTCTTT

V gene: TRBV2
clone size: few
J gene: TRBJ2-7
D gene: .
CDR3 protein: CASSDRAYEQYF
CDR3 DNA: TGTGCCAGCAGTGACAGAGCCTACGAGCAGTACTTC

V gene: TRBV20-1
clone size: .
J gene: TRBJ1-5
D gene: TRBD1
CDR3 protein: CSARGYTGGGNQPQHF
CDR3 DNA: TGCAGTGCTAGGGGATACACAGGGGGTGGCAATCAGCCCCAGCATTTT

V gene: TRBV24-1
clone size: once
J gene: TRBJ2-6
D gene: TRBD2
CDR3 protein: CATSRGGDSSGANVLAF
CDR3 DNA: TGTGCCACCAGTCGTGGGGGGGATTCCTCTGGGGCCAACGTCCTGGCTTTC

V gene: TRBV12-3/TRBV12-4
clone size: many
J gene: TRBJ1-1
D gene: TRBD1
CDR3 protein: CASSPWTGAKNTEAFF
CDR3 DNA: TGTGCCAGCAGTCCATGGACAGGGGCAAAGAACACTGAAGCTTTCTTT

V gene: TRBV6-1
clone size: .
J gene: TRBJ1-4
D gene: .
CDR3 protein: CASSLLLGPYNEKLFF
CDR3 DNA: TGTGCCAGCAGCCTCCTCCTCGGTCCGTATAATGAAAAACTGTTTTTT

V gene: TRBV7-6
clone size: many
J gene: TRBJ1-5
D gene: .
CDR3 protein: CASSRSGQGNQPQHF
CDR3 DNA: TGTGCCAGCAGCCGATCCGGGCAGGGTAATCAGCCCCAGCATTTT

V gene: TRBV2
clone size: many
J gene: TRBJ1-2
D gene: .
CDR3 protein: CASSVLGYGYTF
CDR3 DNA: TGTGCCAGCAGTGTTCTGGGCTATGGCTACACCTTC

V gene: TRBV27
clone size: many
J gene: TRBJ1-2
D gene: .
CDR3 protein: CASSLRLDDPKTF
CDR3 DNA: TGTGCCAGCAGTTTACGGTTGGACGACCCTAAGACCTTC

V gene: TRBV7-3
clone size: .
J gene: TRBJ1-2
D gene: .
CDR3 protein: CASRWRENYGYTF
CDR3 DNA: TGTGCCAGCAGATGGAGGGAGAACTATGGCTACACCTTC

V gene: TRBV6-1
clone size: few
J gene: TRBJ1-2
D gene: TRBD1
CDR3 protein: CASTRTGEGYTF
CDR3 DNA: TGTGCCAGCACCCGGACAGGGGAAGGCTACACCTTC

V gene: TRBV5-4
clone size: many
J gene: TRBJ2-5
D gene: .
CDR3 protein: CASSLAAQETQYF
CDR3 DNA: TGTGCCAGCAGCTTGGCTGCGCAAGAGACCCAGTACTTC

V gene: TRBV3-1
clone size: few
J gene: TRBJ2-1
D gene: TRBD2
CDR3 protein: CASSRAWGGNEQFF
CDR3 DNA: TGTGCCAGCAGCCGGGCATGGGGGGGCAATGAGCAGTTCTTC

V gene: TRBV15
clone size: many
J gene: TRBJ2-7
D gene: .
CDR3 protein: CATSREKQGSSYEQYF
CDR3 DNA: TGTGCCACCAGCAGAGAAAAGCAGGGTAGCTCCTACGAGCAGTACTTC

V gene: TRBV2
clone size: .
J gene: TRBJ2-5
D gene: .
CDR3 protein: CATQDLRGRETQYF
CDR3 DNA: TGTGCCACCCAGGACCTCCGGGGGAGAGAGACCCAGTACTTC

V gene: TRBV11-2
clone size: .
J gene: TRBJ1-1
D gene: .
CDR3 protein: CASSDMNTEAFF
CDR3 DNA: TGTGCCAGCAGTGACATGAACACTGAAGCTTTCTTT

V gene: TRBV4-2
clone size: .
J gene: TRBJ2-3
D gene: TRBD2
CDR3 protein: CASSQETSGGVGDTQYF
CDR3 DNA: TGTGCCAGCAGCCAGGAGACTAGCGGGGGGGTTGGAGATACGCAGTATTTT

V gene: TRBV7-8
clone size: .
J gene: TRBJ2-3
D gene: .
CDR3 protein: CASSLGVRDTQYF
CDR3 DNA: TGTGCCAGCAGCTTAGGAGTGAGAGATACGCAGTATTTT

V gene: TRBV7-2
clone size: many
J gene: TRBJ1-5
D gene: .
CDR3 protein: CASSLDAAVRGQPQHF
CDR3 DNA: TGTGCCAGCAGCTTAGATGCGGCGGTAAGGGGCCAGCCCCAGCATTTT

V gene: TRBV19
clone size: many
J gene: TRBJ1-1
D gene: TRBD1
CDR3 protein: CASSIGTGVNTEAFF
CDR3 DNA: TGTGCCAGTAGTATAGGAACAGGGGTGAACACTGAAGCTTTCTTT

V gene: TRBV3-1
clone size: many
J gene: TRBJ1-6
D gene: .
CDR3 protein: CASSQNPQGSNSPLHF
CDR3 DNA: TGTGCCAGCAGCCAAAACCCACAGGGCTCTAATTCACCCCTCCACTTT

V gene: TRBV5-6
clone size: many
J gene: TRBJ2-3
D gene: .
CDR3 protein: CASSWSQALTDTQYF
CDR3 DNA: TGTGCCAGCAGCTGGTCACAGGCCCTCACAGATACGCAGTATTTT

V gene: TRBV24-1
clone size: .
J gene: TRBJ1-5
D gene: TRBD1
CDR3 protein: CATSDGDSDQPQHF
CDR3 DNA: TGTGCCACCAGTGATGGGGACAGTGATCAGCCCCAGCATTTT

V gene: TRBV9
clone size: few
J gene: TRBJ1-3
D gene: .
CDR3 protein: CATSGGGSGNTIYF
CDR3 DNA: TGTGCCACCTCCGGGGGCGGTTCTGGAAACACCATATATTTT

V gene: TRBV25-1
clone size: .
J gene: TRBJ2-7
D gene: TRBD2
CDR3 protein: CASRQRDDYEQCF
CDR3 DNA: TGTGCCAGCAGGCAGCGGGACGACTACGAGCAGTGCTTC

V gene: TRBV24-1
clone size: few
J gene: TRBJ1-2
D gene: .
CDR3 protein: CATSDLGYGYTF
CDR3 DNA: TGTGCCACCAGTGATTTGGGATATGGCTACACCTTC

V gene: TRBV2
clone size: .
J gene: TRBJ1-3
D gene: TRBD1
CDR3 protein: CASVEQGDNTIYF
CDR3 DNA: TGTGCCAGCGTTGAGCAGGGGGACAACACCATATATTTT

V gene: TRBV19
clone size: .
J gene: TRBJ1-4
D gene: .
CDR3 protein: CASSMTRNNEKLFF
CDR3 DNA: TGTGCCAGTAGTATGACAAGAAATAATGAAAAACTGTTTTTT

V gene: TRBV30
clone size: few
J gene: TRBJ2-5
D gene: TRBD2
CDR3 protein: CAWNGGDPRQETQYF
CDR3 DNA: TGTGCCTGGAATGGGGGGGACCCCCGGCAAGAGACCCAGTACTTC

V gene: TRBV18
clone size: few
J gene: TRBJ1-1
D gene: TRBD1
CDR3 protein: CASSRGQVPNTETFF
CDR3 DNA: TGTGCCAGCTCACGCGGACAGGTCCCGAACACTGAAACTTTCTTT

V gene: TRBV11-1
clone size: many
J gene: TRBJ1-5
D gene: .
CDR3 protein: CASSLTGGRGNQPQHF
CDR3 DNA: TGTGCCAGCAGCTTAACGGGGGGACGCGGCAATCAGCCCCAGCATTTT

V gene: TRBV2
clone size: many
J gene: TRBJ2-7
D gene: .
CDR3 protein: CASRDRAPSREQYF
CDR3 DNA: TGTGCCAGCAGGGACCGGGCCCCATCGAGGGAGCAGTACTTC

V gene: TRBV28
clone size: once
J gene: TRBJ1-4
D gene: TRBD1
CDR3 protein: CAIQGALEKLFF
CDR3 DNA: TGTGCCATACAGGGGGCGCTTGAAAAACTGTTTTTT

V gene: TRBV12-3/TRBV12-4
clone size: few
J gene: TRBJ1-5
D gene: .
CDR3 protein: CASSSNHGGNGNQPQHF
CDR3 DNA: TGTGCCAGCAGTTCCAATCACGGGGGGAATGGAAATCAGCCCCAGCATTTT

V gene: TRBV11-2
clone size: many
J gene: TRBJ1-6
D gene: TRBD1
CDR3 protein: CASSVSQGMNSPLHF
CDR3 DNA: TGTGCCAGCAGCGTCTCACAGGGGATGAATTCACCCCTCCACTTT

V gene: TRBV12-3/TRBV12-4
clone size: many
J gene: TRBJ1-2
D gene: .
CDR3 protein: CASTIRHAGSFNYGYTF
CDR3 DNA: TGTGCCAGCACCATACGACATGCAGGGTCCTTTAACTATGGCTACACCTTC

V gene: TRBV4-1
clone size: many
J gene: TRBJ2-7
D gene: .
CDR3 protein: CASSQFTGEPLREQYF
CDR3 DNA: TGCGCCAGCAGCCAATTTACGGGGGAACCCCTACGCGAGCAGTACTTC

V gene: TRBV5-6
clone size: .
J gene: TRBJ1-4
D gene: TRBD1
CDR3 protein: CASSLGGTGVNEKLFF
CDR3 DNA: TGTGCCAGCAGCTTGGGGGGTACAGGGGTGAATGAAAAACTGTTTTTT

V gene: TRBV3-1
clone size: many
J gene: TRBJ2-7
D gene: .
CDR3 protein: CASSQGGEQYF
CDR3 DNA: TGTGCCAGCAGCCAAGGAGGCGAGCAGTACTTC

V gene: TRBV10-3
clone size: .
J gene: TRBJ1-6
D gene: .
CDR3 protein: CASTEAGSYNSPLHF
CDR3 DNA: TGTGCCAGCACCGAAGCCGGCTCCTATAATTCACCCCTCCACTTT

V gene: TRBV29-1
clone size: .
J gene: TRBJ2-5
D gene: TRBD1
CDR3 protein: CSVGPGQQETQYF
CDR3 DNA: TGCAGCGTGGGCCCGGGACAGCAAGAGACCCAGTACTTC

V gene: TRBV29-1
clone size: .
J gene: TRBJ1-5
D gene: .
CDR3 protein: CSVVVEGNQPQHF
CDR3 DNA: TGCAGCGTTGTCGTGGAGGGAAATCAGCCCCAGCATTTT

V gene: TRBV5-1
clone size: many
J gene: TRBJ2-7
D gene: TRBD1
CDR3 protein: CASSLEGGPYEQYF
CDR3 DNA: TGCGCCAGCAGCTTGGAAGGGGGCCCCTACGAGCAGTACTTC

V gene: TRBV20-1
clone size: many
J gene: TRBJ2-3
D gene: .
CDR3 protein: CSAREGIAVAQYF
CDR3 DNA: TGCAGTGCTAGAGAGGGGATAGCGGTCGCGCAGTATTTT